This T cell receptor beta chain was observed in a study of identifying expanded T cells in peripheral blood. Study observations and caveats: Technical replicates showed around 1.3 changed clones; two weeks 15 to 20; four weeks 19.

TCRdb's table, derived via immunoSEQ multiplex PCR, lists solely in-frame clones and lacks some. The sample shows some 120,000 clones, roughly 84% of them seen only once. As concerns this clone: Its antigen is unidentified.

The V and J ends lost 1 base and 5 bases, in that order; junction bases with no gene match: 6. The CDR3 spans 15 residues. Germline V gene lookup returns CDR1 LGHNA and CDR2 YSLEER. This sequence joins TRBV4-3 and TRBJ2-7; 9 bases fit TRBD1. This clonotype originated in a person aged 18-70 years in good health. The sample was blood. Here the CDR3 DNA reads TGCGCCAGCAGCCAAGTAGGGACAGGGTCGGACGAGCAGTACTTC. This translates into CASSQVGTGSDEQYF.